The clone carrying this TCR beta chain was counted a single time. Germline CDR1 SGDLS, CDR2 YYNGEE. Unmatched junction bases numbered 4, after V lost 0 bases and J lost 7 bases. This CDR3 region has 14 residues. This study enrolled people aged 18 to 89 from about 24 US geographic areas. Allocation to cohorts depended on clinical history reported by the participants. This record belongs to a study of blood T cell repertoires in COVID-19. Looking at the study overall: Samples came from the United States, Italy and Spain, spanning acute and convalescent COVID-19. T cells, B-cell-depleted T cells, or PBMCs provided the cDNA or gDNA that served as material.

The repertoire was sequenced with immunoSEQ multiplex PCR; TCRdb's copy has only in-frame clones and lacks some. The sample holds roughly 220,000 clones; approximately 90% are singletons and the top ten take approximately 3.8%. V gene TRBV9 combines with J gene TRBJ2-1, with 7 positions matching TRBD2. This TCR was recovered from a woman between 18 and 29 years old in a cohort exposed to, infected with or recovered from COVID-19 (not recorded which). The sample was PBMCs or T cells enriched from blood (not recorded which). DNA of the CDR3: TGTGCCAGCAGCGTAGGTGGGAGGGGTAATGAGCAGTTCTTC. It encodes CASSVGGRGNEQFF.